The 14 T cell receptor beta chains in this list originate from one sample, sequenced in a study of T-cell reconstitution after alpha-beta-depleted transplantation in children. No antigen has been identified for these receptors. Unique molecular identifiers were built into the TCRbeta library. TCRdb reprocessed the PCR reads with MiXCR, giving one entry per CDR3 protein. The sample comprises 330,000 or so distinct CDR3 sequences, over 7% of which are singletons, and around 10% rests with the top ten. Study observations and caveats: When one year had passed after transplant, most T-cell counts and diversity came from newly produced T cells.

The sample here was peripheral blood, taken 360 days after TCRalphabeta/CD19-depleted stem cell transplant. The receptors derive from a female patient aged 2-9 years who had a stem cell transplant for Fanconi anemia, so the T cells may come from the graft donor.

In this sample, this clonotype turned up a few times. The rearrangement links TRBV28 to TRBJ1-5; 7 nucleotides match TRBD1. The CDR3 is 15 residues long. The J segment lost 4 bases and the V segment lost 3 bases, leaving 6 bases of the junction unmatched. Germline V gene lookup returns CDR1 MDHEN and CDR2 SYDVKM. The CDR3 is CASSFSPTGNQPQHF. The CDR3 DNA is TGTGCCAGCAGTTTTTCCCCGACAGGGAATCAGCCCCAGCATTTT.

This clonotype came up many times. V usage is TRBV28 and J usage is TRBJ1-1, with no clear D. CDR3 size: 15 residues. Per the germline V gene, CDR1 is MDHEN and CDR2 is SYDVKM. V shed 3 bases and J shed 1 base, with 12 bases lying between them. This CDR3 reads CASSFIGLKNTEAFF. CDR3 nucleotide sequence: TGTGCCAGCAGTTTTATTGGGCTGAAGAACACTGAAGCTTTCTTT.

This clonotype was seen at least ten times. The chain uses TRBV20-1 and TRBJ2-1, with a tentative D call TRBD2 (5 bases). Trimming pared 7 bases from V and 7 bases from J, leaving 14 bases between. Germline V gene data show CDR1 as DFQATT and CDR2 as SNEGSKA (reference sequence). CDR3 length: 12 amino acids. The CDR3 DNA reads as TGCAGTGTCGTAGCCGGGATGAATGAGCAGTTCTTC. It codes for CSVVAGMNEQFF.

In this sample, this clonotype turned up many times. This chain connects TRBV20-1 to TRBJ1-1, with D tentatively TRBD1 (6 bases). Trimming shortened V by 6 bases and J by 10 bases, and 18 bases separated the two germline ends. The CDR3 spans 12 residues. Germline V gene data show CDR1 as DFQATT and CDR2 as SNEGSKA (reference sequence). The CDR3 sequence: CSARGTSPGAFF. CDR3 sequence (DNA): TGCAGTGCAAGGGGGACATCCCCTGGAGCTTTCTTT.

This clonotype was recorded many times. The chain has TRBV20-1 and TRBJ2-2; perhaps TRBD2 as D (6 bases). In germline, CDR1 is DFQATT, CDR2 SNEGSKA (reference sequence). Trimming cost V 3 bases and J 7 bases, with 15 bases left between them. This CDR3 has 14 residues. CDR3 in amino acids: CSASQTWGGGELFF. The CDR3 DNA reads TGCAGTGCTAGCCAAACATGGGGAGGCGGGGAGCTGTTTTTT.

CDR3 coding DNA: TGCAGTGCTTCAGAGGAGGCCTTGAACACTGAAGCTTTCTTT. This translates into CSASEEALNTEAFF. The chain couples TRBV20-1 to TRBJ1-1; D not resolved. CDR3 length: 14 residues. Germline-derived CDR1 and CDR2 are DFQATT and SNEGSKA (reference sequence). V lost 5 bases and J lost 0, with 13 bases in between.

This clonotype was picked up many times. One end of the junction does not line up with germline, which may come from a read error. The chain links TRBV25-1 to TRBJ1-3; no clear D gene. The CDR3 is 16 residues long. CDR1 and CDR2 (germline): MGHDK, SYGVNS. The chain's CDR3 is CASSDLHSGSRNTIYF. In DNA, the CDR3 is TGTGCCAGCAGTGATTTGCATTCGGGCTCTAGAAACACCATATATTTT.

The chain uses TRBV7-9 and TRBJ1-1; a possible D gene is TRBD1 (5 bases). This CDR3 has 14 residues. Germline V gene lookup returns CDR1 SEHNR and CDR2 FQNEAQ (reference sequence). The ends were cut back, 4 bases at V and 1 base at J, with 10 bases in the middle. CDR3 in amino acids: CASSYIGQNTEAFF. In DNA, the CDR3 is TGTGCCAGCAGCTATATAGGACAGAACACTGAAGCTTTCTTT.

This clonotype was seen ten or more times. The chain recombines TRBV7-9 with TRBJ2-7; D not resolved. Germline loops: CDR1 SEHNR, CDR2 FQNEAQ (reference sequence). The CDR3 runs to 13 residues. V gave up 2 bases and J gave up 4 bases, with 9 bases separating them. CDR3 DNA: TGTGCCAGCAGCTTAATTACCTCTTACGAGCAGTACTTC. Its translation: CASSLITSYEQYF.

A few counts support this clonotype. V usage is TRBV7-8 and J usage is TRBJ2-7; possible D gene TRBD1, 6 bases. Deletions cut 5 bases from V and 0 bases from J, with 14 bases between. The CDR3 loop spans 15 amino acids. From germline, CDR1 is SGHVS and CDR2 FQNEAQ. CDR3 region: CASSPDGQISYEQYV. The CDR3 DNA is TGTGCCAGCAGCCCGGATGGACAGATCTCCTACGAGCAGTACGTC.

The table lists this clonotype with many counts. CDR3 nucleotide sequence: TGCAGTGCTAGGGGACAGGGGGCCTACGAGCAGTACTTC. This translates into CSARGQGAYEQYF. V is TRBV20-1 and J is TRBJ2-7; 11 nucleotides line up with TRBD1. Germline V gene sequence: CDR1 DFQATT, CDR2 SNEGSKA (reference sequence). The CDR3 covers 13 residues. Trimming took 3 bases from V and 2 from J; bases not matched to a gene: 0.

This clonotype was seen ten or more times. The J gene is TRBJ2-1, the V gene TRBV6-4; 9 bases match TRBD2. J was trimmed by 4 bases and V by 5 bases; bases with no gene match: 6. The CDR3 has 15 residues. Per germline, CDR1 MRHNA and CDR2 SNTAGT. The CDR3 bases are TGTGCCAGCAGTCCGCGGGAGGGCCCTTACAATGAGCAGTTCTTC. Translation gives CASSPREGPYNEQFF.

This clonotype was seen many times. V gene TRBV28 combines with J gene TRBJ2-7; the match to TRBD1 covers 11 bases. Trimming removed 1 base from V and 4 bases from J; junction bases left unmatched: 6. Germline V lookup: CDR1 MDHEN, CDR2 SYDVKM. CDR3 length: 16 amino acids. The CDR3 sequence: CASSLSGDRGRYEQYV. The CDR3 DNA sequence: TGTGCCAGCAGTTTATCCGGGGACAGGGGGAGATACGAGCAGTACGTC.

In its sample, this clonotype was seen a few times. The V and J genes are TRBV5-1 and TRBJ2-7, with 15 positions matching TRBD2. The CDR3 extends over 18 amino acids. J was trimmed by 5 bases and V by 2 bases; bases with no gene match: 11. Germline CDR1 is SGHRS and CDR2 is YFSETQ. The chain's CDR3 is CASSFPGLAGGPVNEQYF. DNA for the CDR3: TGCGCCAGCAGCTTCCCAGGACTAGCGGGGGGGCCAGTGAACGAGCAGTACTTC.